Shown below are 13 T cell receptor beta chains from a single sample sequenced in a study of radiation and T cells in renal cell carcinoma. The time point here: baseline pretreatment blood. Noted treatment: 15 Gy SBRT to primary tumor, nephrectomy 4 weeks later. Measured with immunoSEQ multiplex PCR; TCRdb has only the in-frame clones, and not every one. Among 120,000 to 150,000 clones listed, 88% were seen once. The sequencing used blood, collected from a patient whose treatment included radiotherapy and nephrectomy. Receptor source: a woman aged 70 to 79 with renal cell carcinoma.

V is TRBV4-2 and J is TRBJ2-7; 7 positions agree with TRBD2. The CDR3 runs 14 residues. V was clipped by 4 bases and J by 0 bases; unmatched bases: 3. Germline loops: CDR1 LGHNA, CDR2 YNFKEQ. CDR3 DNA sequence: TGTGCCAGCAGCCGGGACTATGGCTCCTACGAGCAGTACTTC. As protein: CASSRDYGSYEQYF.

The gene calls are TRBV6-1 and TRBJ1-2, with TRBD1 as a possible D gene (5 bases). The ends were cut back, 3 bases at V and 8 bases at J, with 16 bases in the middle. This CDR3 region has 14 residues. Germline lookup yields CDR1 MNHNS and CDR2 SASEGT. The chain's CDR3 is CASSEGPGLFGYTF. The DNA of the CDR3 is TGTGCCAGCAGTGAGGGGCCAGGGCTTTTCGGCTACACCTTC.

The chain carries TRBV11-3 and TRBJ1-2; TRBD1 matches 7 bases. CDR3 length equals 15 residues. CDR1 and CDR2 (germline): SGHNT, YENEEA. V lost 0 bases, J lost 6 bases, and 7 bases stayed unmatched. The CDR3 sequence is CASSLDLTGSDGYTF. CDR3 nucleotide sequence: TGTGCCAGCAGCTTAGATTTGACAGGGAGCGATGGCTACACCTTC.

The chain recombines TRBV27 with TRBJ2-7; 8 positions match TRBD1. CDR3 length: 14 amino acids. V gave up 8 bases and J gave up 3 bases; unmatched junction bases: 9. CDR1 is MNHEY and CDR2 is SMNVEV in the germline V gene (reference sequence). This chain's CDR3 is CASGRGDRRYEQYF. In DNA, the CDR3 is TGTGCCAGCGGACGTGGGGACAGGCGCTACGAGCAGTACTTC.

CDR3 amino acids: CASSVGGQETQYF. CDR3 nucleotide sequence: TGTGCCAGCAGCGTAGGCGGACAAGAGACCCAGTACTTC. The chain employs TRBV9 and TRBJ2-5; D is uncertain. The CDR3 extends over 13 amino acids. The V gene lost 0 bases and the J gene lost 2 bases, with 5 bases spanning the gap. The germline V gene has CDR1 SGDLS and CDR2 YYNGEE.

The rearrangement links TRBV7-9 to TRBJ1-2; 10 bases are a match to TRBD1. V lost 2 bases to trimming and J lost 6 bases; unmatched junction nucleotides: 3. Germline-derived CDR1 and CDR2 are SEHNR and FQNEAQ (reference sequence). This CDR3 comprises 14 residues. The CDR3 sequence is CASSLRDRGNGYTF. CDR3 nucleotide sequence: TGTGCCAGCAGCTTAAGGGACAGGGGCAATGGCTACACCTTC.

V usage is TRBV28 and J usage is TRBJ2-7, with no clear D. Germline V gene lookup returns CDR1 MDHEN and CDR2 SYDVKM. CDR3 length: 13 residues. V was cut by 6 bases and J by 4 bases, with 13 bases left in between. The CDR3 sequence is CASSLGHTYEQYF. The DNA of the CDR3 is TGTGCCAGCAGCTTGGGCCATACTTACGAGCAGTACTTC.

The V gene is TRBV2, the J gene TRBJ1-2; tentative D call: TRBD1 (5 bases). Trimming removed 6 bases at V and 8 bases at J, with 13 bases between. The CDR3 consists of 12 residues. Germline values: CDR1 SNHLY, CDR2 FYNNEI. CDR3 region: CASRGHPQGYTF. CDR3 in DNA: TGTGCCAGCAGAGGACATCCCCAAGGCTACACCTTC.

The chain recombines TRBV11-1 with TRBJ1-6; D not resolved. The V end was cut by 5 bases, the J end by 0 bases, with 5 bases between. The CDR3 sequence is 14 residues long. CDR1 is SGHAT and CDR2 is FQDESV in the germline V gene (reference sequence). In DNA form, the CDR3 reads TGTGCCAGCAGCCCCGGCTCCTATAATTCACCCCTCCACTTT. Its protein is CASSPGSYNSPLHF.

The table lists this clone with a few counts. This chain links TRBV5-6 with TRBJ1-6, with D unclear. From germline, CDR1 is SGHDT and CDR2 YYEEEE. This CDR3 spans 14 amino acids. Trimming pared 1 base from V and 0 bases from J, leaving 2 bases between. The CDR3 loop is CASSLTSYNSPLHF. The CDR3 bases are TGTGCCAGCAGCTTGACCTCCTATAATTCACCCCTCCACTTT.

This clone was found once. V gene TRBV28 combines with J gene TRBJ1-2; no clear D. Per the germline V gene, CDR1 is MDHEN and CDR2 is SYDVKM. CDR3 length: 17 amino acids. Trimming pared 4 bases from V and 2 bases from J, leaving 20 bases between. CDR3 protein: CASSSYLKPLDNYGYTF. The CDR3 nucleotides are TGTGCCAGCAGTTCTTACCTCAAACCTTTAGACAACTATGGCTACACCTTC.

This chain links TRBV30 with TRBJ2-5; D is perhaps TRBD1 (5 bases). The end of the DNA is better explained by TRBJ2-7, so the J call may be wrong. Germline-derived CDR1 and CDR2 are GTSNPN and SVGIG (reference sequence). This CDR3 is built from 12 residues. Here the CDR3 reads CAWSEVGAEQYF. For the CDR3, the DNA is TGTGCCTGGAGTGAAGTAGGGGCCGAGCAGTACTTC.

The V gene is TRBV13, the J gene TRBJ2-7; 7 nucleotides align to TRBD2. The germline gives CDR1 PRHDT, CDR2 FYEKMQ (reference sequence). This CDR3 has 16 residues. Trimming removed 4 bases from V and 4 bases from J; junction bases left unmatched: 13. The chain's CDR3 is CASSSAVGLPRYEQYF. In DNA form, the CDR3 reads TGTGCCAGCAGCTCCGCCGTGGGACTACCTAGGTACGAGCAGTACTTC. The full variable domain, its missing parts supplied by reference TRBV13 and TRBJ2-7, is AAGVIQSPRHLIKEKRETATLKCYPIPRHDTVYWYQQGPGQDPQFLISFYEKMQSDKGSIPDRFSAQQFSDYHSELNMSSLELGDSALYFCASSSAVGLPRYEQYFGPGTRLTVT.